The 18 T cell receptor beta chains in this list originate from one sample, sequenced in a study of shared clonotypes between healthy human individuals. Repertoires were generated with immunoSEQ multiplex PCR, while TCRdb's copy carries only in-frame clones and drops some. Among roughly 500,000 clones listed, roughly 80% were seen once. Sequenced sample: PBMCs. All receptors come from a woman aged 40 to 50 in good health. Some clones in this sample may be carry-over from other donors' samples.

The V gene is TRBV19, the J gene TRBJ2-1; 9 bases agree with TRBD2. With 8 bases clipped from V and 1 base from J, the junction kept 6 bases outside the gene matches. The CDR3 has 15 residues. Germline lookup yields CDR1 LNHDA and CDR2 SQIVND (reference sequence). The CDR3 here is CASGPLAGSYNEQFF. The CDR3 region has the DNA TGTGCCAGTGGGCCCCTAGCGGGATCCTACAATGAGCAGTTCTTC.

The chain combines TRBV5-1 with TRBJ2-1, with 10 positions matching TRBD2. CDR3 length: 17 residues. Germline V gene lookup returns CDR1 SGHRS and CDR2 YFSETQ. The trim removed 0 bases at V and 5 bases at J, leaving 8 bases unmatched. The CDR3, as DNA: TGCGCCAGCAGCTTGGTTCTAGCGGGAGACGTCCACAATGAGCAGTTCTTC. Translated: CASSLVLAGDVHNEQFF.

The table lists this clone with a count of one. The gene calls are TRBV6-1 and TRBJ1-1; 7 bases agree with TRBD1. Unmatched junction bases numbered 10, after V lost 8 bases and J lost 4 bases. The CDR3 spans 14 residues. The germline V gene encodes CDR1 MNHNS and CDR2 SASEGT. CDR3 sequence: CASRQGSAGTEAFF. CDR3 coding DNA: TGTGCCAGCCGACAGGGTTCGGCAGGCACTGAAGCTTTCTTT.

This clone appeared once. The chain uses TRBV30 and TRBJ1-6, with 7 nucleotides matching TRBD1. This CDR3 is built from 13 residues. V gave up 7 bases and J gave up 9 bases; unmatched junction bases: 9. CDR1 GTSNPN and CDR2 SVGIG come from the germline V gene (reference sequence). The CDR3 here is CALETGTGSPLHF. The CDR3 DNA is TGTGCCTTGGAGACAGGGACGGGTTCACCCCTCCACTTT. Complete variable domain (other parts from reference TRBV30 and TRBJ1-6): SQTIHQWPATLVQPVGSPLSLECTVEGTSNPNLYWYRQAAGRGLQLLFYSVGIGQISSEVPQNLSASRPQDRQFILSSKKLLLSDSGFYLCALETGTGSPLHFGNGTRLTVT.

This clone showed up just a few times. The chain couples TRBV29-1 to TRBJ2-5, with TRBD1 matching over 7 bases. The CDR3 has 15 residues. Germline V lookup: CDR1 SQVTM, CDR2 ANQGSEA. V lost 3 bases and J lost 2; bases outside the gene matches: 9. The CDR3: CSVDRPPGGQETQYF. The CDR3 region has the DNA TGCAGCGTTGACCGACCCCCAGGGGGTCAAGAGACCCAGTACTTC.

The CDR3 DNA is TGTGCCAGCAGCTTAGAGACGGAATTGAACACTGAAGCTTTCTTT. Amino acid sequence: CASSLETELNTEAFF. This chain uses TRBV13 with TRBJ1-1; D gene ambiguous. This CDR3 has 15 residues. V was cut by 1 base and J by 0 bases, with 9 bases left in between. Germline assignment: CDR1 PRHDT and CDR2 FYEKMQ (reference sequence). Using reference TRBV13 and TRBJ1-1 for the parts outside the CDR3, the full variable domain is AAGVIQSPRHLIKEKRETATLKCYPIPRHDTVYWYQQGPGQDPQFLISFYEKMQSDKGSIPDRFSAQQFSDYHSELNMSSLELGDSALYFCASSLETELNTEAFFGQGTRLTVV.

The CDR3 here is CASSPRRDFLVEGTEAFF. The CDR3 coding sequence is TGTGCCAGCAGTCCTCGCCGGGACTTCCTCGTGGAAGGAACTGAAGCTTTCTTT. The J gene is TRBJ1-1, the V gene TRBV5-6, with D perhaps TRBD1 (5 bases). Trimming took 5 bases from V and 5 from J, leaving 28 bases between them. The CDR3 totals 18 residues. Germline loops: CDR1 SGHDT, CDR2 YYEEEE.

The chain is built from TRBV7-9 and TRBJ1-1, with TRBD1 identical over 10 bases. V trimming: 6 bases; J trimming: 5 bases; junction bases outside the gene matches: 18. This CDR3 comprises 18 residues. From germline, CDR1 is SEHNR and CDR2 FQNEAQ (reference sequence). The CDR3 reads CASRPHPRDRGGRTEAFF. As DNA, the CDR3 is TGTGCCAGCAGGCCTCACCCCCGGGACAGGGGAGGTCGGACTGAAGCTTTCTTT.

The gene calls are TRBV2 and TRBJ2-5, with 15 bases identical to TRBD2. Unmatched junction bases numbered 3, after V lost 5 bases and J lost 2 bases. The CDR3 sequence is 16 residues long. Germline V CDR1 and CDR2: SNHLY, FYNNEI. Written as DNA, the CDR3 is TGTGCCAGCAGTCCCGGACTAGCGGGAGGGCAAGAGACCCAGTACTTC. This codes for CASSPGLAGGQETQYF. The full variable domain, with the rest looked up from reference TRBV2 and TRBJ2-5, is EPEVTQTPSHQVTQMGQEVILRCVPISNHLYFYWYRQILGQKVEFLVSFYNNEISEKSEIFDDQFSVERPDGSNFTLKIRSTKLEDSAMYFCASSPGLAGGQETQYFGPGTRLLVL.

The DNA for the CDR3 is TGTGCCAGCAGCTCGATACAGGGACTAGCGGGCCAAGAGACCCAGTACTTC. It encodes CASSSIQGLAGQETQYF. The gene calls are TRBV5-4 and TRBJ2-5, with 12 bases fitting TRBD2. Germline CDR1 and CDR2: SGHNT and YYREEE (reference sequence). J lost 1 base, V lost 3 bases, and 7 bases had no gene match. The CDR3 totals 17 residues.

This chain uses TRBV10-3 with TRBJ2-7; D assignment may be TRBD1 or TRBD2 (6 bases each). Germline CDR1 is ENHRY and CDR2 is SYGVKD. This CDR3 contains 13 residues. Trimming removed 6 bases at V and 6 bases at J, with 15 bases between. CDR3 in DNA: TGTGCCATCAGCGGGGGCTACGAGTCCGAGCAGTACTTC. This encodes CAISGGYESEQYF.

This rearrangement joins TRBV28 to TRBJ1-5; D may be TRBD1 (6 bases). Trimming took off 10 bases at V and 9 bases at J, with 22 bases between the two ends. Germline assignment: CDR1 MDHEN and CDR2 SYDVKM. The CDR3 is 14 residues long. The CDR3 nucleotides are TGTGCCATTTCGCGGACAGCCCGTTTAGGGCCCCAGCATTTT. It is translated as CAISRTARLGPQHF.

This clone was observed once. The V and J genes are TRBV5-4 and TRBJ1-5; TRBD1 is a possible D gene (6 bases). Trimming took off 8 bases at V and 1 base at J, with 22 bases between the two ends. Per germline, CDR1 SGHNT and CDR2 YYREEE (reference sequence). The CDR3 has 17 residues. CDR3 bases: TGTGCCAGAGCAGACCCTGTAGGGGGATGGAGCAATCAGCCCCAGCATTTT. Protein sequence: CARADPVGGWSNQPQHF.

The rearrangement links TRBV7-2 to TRBJ2-7; D ambiguous. There are 14 residues in the CDR3. Germline V gene lookup returns CDR1 SGHTA and CDR2 FQGNSA. Trimming cost V 1 base and J 2 bases, with 9 bases left between them. DNA of the CDR3: TGTGCCAGCAGCTTAGGAGCCGGTCCCTACGAGCAGTACTTC. This translates into CASSLGAGPYEQYF.

V and J are TRBV10-2 and TRBJ2-7; 9 nucleotides line up with TRBD2. The CDR3 runs 14 residues. V trimming: 5 bases; J trimming: 4 bases; junction bases outside the gene matches: 6. Per germline, CDR1 WSHSY and CDR2 SAAADI. The CDR3 nucleotides read TGCGCCAGCAGTTTTAGCGGGAGTCAGTACGAGCAGTACTTC. This gives the protein CASSFSGSQYEQYF.

J is TRBJ2-5 and V is TRBV5-6; the match to TRBD2 covers 9 bases. The germline V gene encodes CDR1 SGHDT and CDR2 YYEEEE. This CDR3 is built from 16 residues. V shed 4 bases and J 3 bases; nucleotides not matched to a gene: 10. CDR3 sequence: CASSIWGRGREETQYF. In nucleotides, the CDR3 is TGTGCCAGCAGCATCTGGGGACGCGGGAGGGAAGAGACCCAGTACTTC.

The CDR3 sequence is CASSVDRGGSGANVLTF. CDR3 DNA: TGTGCCAGCAGTGTAGACAGGGGGGGGTCTGGGGCCAACGTCCTGACTTTC. This sequence joins TRBV27 and TRBJ2-6; the match to TRBD1 covers 9 bases. CDR1 is MNHEY, CDR2 SMNVEV, per germline (reference sequence). This CDR3 contains 17 residues. V lost 5 bases and J lost 1; bases outside the gene matches: 6. The entire variable domain, with the rest obtained from reference TRBV27 and TRBJ2-6, is as follows: EAQVTQNPRYLITVTGKKLTVTCSQNMNHEYMSWYRQDPGLGLRQIYYSMNVEVTDKGDVPEGYKVSRKEKRNFPLILESPSPNQTSLYFCASSVDRGGSGANVLTFGAGSRLTVL.

The chain couples TRBV10-2 to TRBJ2-7, with 10 nucleotides matching TRBD2. The CDR3 is 13 residues long. J lost 2 bases, V lost 8 bases, and 3 bases had no gene match. Germline CDR1 and CDR2: WSHSY and SAAADI. The CDR3 reads CASSSGGTYEQYF. The DNA of the CDR3 is TGCGCCAGCTCTAGCGGGGGTACCTACGAGCAGTACTTC.